This entry lists 21 T cell receptor beta chains sequenced from one sample in a study of identical twins. TCRdb reprocessed the 5' RACE reads via MiXCR and lists one record per CDR3 protein. This sample has about 330,000 distinct CDR3 sequences, with 9% to 15% found just once. This sample also appeared in a second study, on yellow fever vaccine responses in identical twins.

The sequencing input was CD8+ T cells sorted from blood. The receptors were sampled from a woman under 30 in good health.

This clonotype was observed a few times. This chain uses TRBV7-8 with TRBJ1-1; the D gene is possibly TRBD1 (6 bases). In germline, CDR1 is SGHVS, CDR2 FQNEAQ. The CDR3 loop spans 12 amino acids. V dropped 5 bases and J dropped 8 bases, with 12 bases sitting between them. CDR3 bases: TGTGCCAGCAGCGTGACAGGTCCCGAAGCTTTCTTT. Its translation: CASSVTGPEAFF.

This clonotype was recorded many times. V gene TRBV12-3 or TRBV12-4 combines with J gene TRBJ2-1, with D unresolved. The CDR3 extends over 12 amino acids. With 5 bases removed from V and 7 bases from J, the gap between germline ends came to 9 bases. CDR3 protein: CASSPGQNEQFF. CDR3 nucleotides: TGTGCCAGCAGTCCCGGCCAGAATGAGCAGTTCTTC.

This clonotype came up a few times. V and J are TRBV6-2 or TRBV6-3 and TRBJ2-5; no firm D call. The CDR3 spans 14 residues. Germline V lookup: CDR1 MNHEY, CDR2 SVGEGT. V dropped 0 bases and J dropped 1 base, with 6 bases sitting between them. The CDR3 DNA reads TGTGCCAGCAGTTACTCTTTCGGCCAAGAGACCCAGTACTTC. Translating gives CASSYSFGQETQYF.

The rearrangement uses TRBV2 and TRBJ1-1; 8 nucleotides agree with TRBD1. Germline V gene data show CDR1 as SNHLY and CDR2 as FYNNEI. V shed 11 bases and J 1 base; nucleotides not matched to a gene: 3. This CDR3 comprises 12 residues. CDR3 in DNA: TGTGCCTGCGGGACAGGGAACACTGAAGCTTTCTTT. Translated: CACGTGNTEAFF.

This clonotype has a count of ten or more. CDR3 sequence reads: CASSSLSGELFF. CDR3 DNA sequence: TGTGCCAGCAGTTCCTTATCCGGGGAGCTGTTTTTT. The chain links TRBV12-3 or TRBV12-4 to TRBJ2-2; D uncertain. CDR3 length equals 12 residues. V was cut by 4 bases and J by 6 bases, with 6 bases left in between.

This chain connects TRBV20-1 to TRBJ2-2; 7 nucleotides match TRBD1. This CDR3 comprises 15 residues. Per the germline V gene, CDR1 is DFQATT and CDR2 is SNEGSKA (reference sequence). J lost 3 bases, V lost 0 bases, and 4 bases had no gene match. Written as DNA, the CDR3 is TGCAGTGCTAGAGATACGGGACAGCACACCGGGGAGCTGTTTTTT. It specifies CSARDTGQHTGELFF.

This clonotype was recorded many times. This rearrangement joins TRBV4-1 to TRBJ1-1; D uncertain. Germline CDR1 is MGHRA and CDR2 is YSYEKL. The V gene lost 5 bases and the J gene lost 4 bases, with 11 bases spanning the gap. This CDR3 has 13 amino acids. The CDR3 sequence is CASSLLSGTEAFF. The CDR3, as DNA: TGCGCCAGCAGCTTGCTATCCGGCACTGAAGCTTTCTTT.

Many counts were recorded for this clonotype. This chain connects TRBV6-4 to TRBJ1-1; unclear D gene. Trimming shortened V by 5 bases and J by 1 base, and 8 bases separated the two germline ends. Germline CDR1 and CDR2: MRHNA and SNTAGT. The CDR3 contains 13 residues. This chain's CDR3 is CASSMVSNTEAFF. As DNA, the CDR3 is TGTGCCAGCAGTATGGTTTCGAACACTGAAGCTTTCTTT.

The V gene is TRBV20-1, the J gene TRBJ2-3; D is unresolved. This CDR3 region has 16 residues. Germline CDR1 DFQATT, CDR2 SNEGSKA (reference sequence). V lost 2 bases to trimming and J lost 0 bases, with 15 bases between them. The CDR3 coding sequence is TGCAGTGCTAGATGGATGCCCGGGTGGAGCACAGATACGCAGTATTTT. Its translation is CSARWMPGWSTDTQYF.

The chain has TRBV12-3 or TRBV12-4 and TRBJ2-2; no clear D. V lost 7 bases to trimming and J lost 4 bases, with 4 bases between them. The CDR3 loop spans 11 amino acids. The CDR3 protein is CASTRTGELFF. The CDR3 coding sequence is TGTGCCAGCACCCGCACCGGGGAGCTGTTTTTT.

A few counts support this clonotype. This sequence joins TRBV10-3 and TRBJ2-1; 11 bases agree with TRBD2. The trim removed 10 bases at V and 7 bases at J, leaving 12 bases unmatched. Germline V gene data show CDR1 as ENHRY and CDR2 as SYGVKD. The length of the CDR3 is 15 residues. The CDR3 sequence is CATLTSGAGMNEQFF. CDR3 nucleotides: TGTGCCACTCTGACTAGCGGGGCCGGTATGAATGAGCAGTTCTTC.

The chain carries TRBV24-1 and TRBJ2-1; 11 bases fit TRBD2. V shed 7 bases, J shed 7 bases, and the junction held 8 bases outside the gene matches. Germline V CDR1 and CDR2: KGHDR, SFDVKD. CDR3 size: 15 residues. The CDR3 loop is CATSVAGGPENEQFF. CDR3 DNA: TGTGCCACCAGCGTAGCGGGAGGGCCGGAGAATGAGCAGTTCTTC.

This clonotype has ten or more counts. V usage is TRBV7-9 and J usage is TRBJ1-1; 7 nucleotides match TRBD1. Germline assignment: CDR1 SEHNR and CDR2 FQNEAQ (reference sequence). V dropped 5 bases and J dropped 0; count of bases not matched to a gene: 6. The CDR3 is made up of 15 amino acids. This chain's CDR3 is CASSMKQGMNTEAFF. The CDR3 coding sequence is TGTGCCAGCAGCATGAAACAGGGGATGAACACTGAAGCTTTCTTT.

The J gene is TRBJ2-3, the V gene TRBV27; possibly TRBD2 for D (5 bases). V gave up 8 bases and J gave up 8 bases, with 17 bases separating them. This CDR3 has 13 amino acids. Germline CDR1 and CDR2: MNHEY and SMNVEV (reference sequence). CDR3 amino acids: CASSSGVEGTQYF. The CDR3 DNA reads as TGTGCCAGCTCCTCCGGGGTCGAAGGTACGCAGTATTTT.

The chain joins TRBV4-1 to TRBJ2-3, with unresolved D. This CDR3 region has 14 residues. V gave up 4 bases and J gave up 9 bases, with 17 bases separating them. Germline CDR1 and CDR2: MGHRA and YSYEKL. The CDR3 DNA reads as TGCGCCAGCAGCCTAAAGGACCCGACCCAGACGCAGTATTTT. Amino acids: CASSLKDPTQTQYF.

This chain's CDR3 is CASSLGLSYEQFF. The CDR3 nucleotides read TGTGCCAGCAGCCTGGGACTATCTTATGAGCAGTTCTTC. The gene calls are TRBV13 and TRBJ2-1, with 7 bases matching TRBD2. Germline V gene data show CDR1 as PRHDT and CDR2 as FYEKMQ (reference sequence). V was clipped by 5 bases and J by 8 bases; unmatched bases: 6. The CDR3 consists of 13 residues.

V gene TRBV6-2 or TRBV6-3 combines with J gene TRBJ1-5; a weak D match, TRBD1 (5 bases). Trimming took off 4 bases at V and 5 bases at J, with 9 bases between the two ends. The CDR3 loop spans 13 amino acids. CDR1 MNHEY and CDR2 SVGEGT come from the germline V gene. Here the CDR3 reads CASSLGLDQPQHF. For the CDR3, the DNA is TGTGCCAGCAGTTTGGGGCTGGATCAGCCCCAGCATTTT.

In this sample, this clonotype turned up a few times. The V call is TRBV29-1, the J call TRBJ1-2; tentatively, D is TRBD1 (5 bases). In germline, CDR1 is SQVTM, CDR2 ANQGSEA. The germline V and J ends were trimmed by 4 bases and 4 bases, with 10 bases remaining between them. The CDR3 runs 12 residues. The CDR3 loop reads CSVVGLGYGYTF. Written as DNA, the CDR3 is TGCAGCGTTGTGGGGCTCGGCTATGGCTACACCTTC.

This clonotype was counted only a few times. In DNA form, the CDR3 reads TGCGCCAGCAGCCGTACGGCCCAGACCGGGACGCCGTACAATGAGCAGTTCTTC. Its protein product is CASSRTAQTGTPYNEQFF. The chain joins TRBV5-1 to TRBJ2-1, with D perhaps being TRBD1 or TRBD2 (5 bases each). CDR3 size: 18 residues. The germline V gene has CDR1 SGHRS and CDR2 YFSETQ. Between the trimmed V and J ends, which lost 4 bases and 4 bases, there was a span of 24 bases.

The chain employs TRBV11-2 and TRBJ2-1, with 13 bases identical to TRBD2. The V gene end was trimmed by 2 bases and the J gene end by 7 bases; junction bases not matched to a gene: 2. Germline V lookup: CDR1 SGHAT, CDR2 FQNNGV. This CDR3 region has 15 residues. CDR3 nucleotide sequence: TGTGCCAGCAGCTTAAGGACTAGCGGGAGTAATGAGCAGTTCTTC. Translation: CASSLRTSGSNEQFF.

The chain joins TRBV7-2 to TRBJ2-5; D call uncertain. Germline lookup yields CDR1 SGHTA and CDR2 FQGNSA. The CDR3 sequence is 13 residues long. Deletions cut 4 bases from V and 1 base from J, with 7 bases between. The CDR3 bases are TGTGCCAGCAGCTCACCGTTCCAAGAGACCCAGTACTTC. It specifies CASSSPFQETQYF.